Listed below are T cell receptor beta chains from one sample, sequenced in a study of control samples from healthy donors and cancer patients. Profiling relied on immunoSEQ multiplex PCR, and the TCRdb table lists in-frame clones only, not all of them. The sample shows under 200,000 clones, 70% to 90% of them seen only once. Sample: blood. These receptors were obtained from a woman aged 25 to 39 in good health. The CDR3 runs from the conserved cysteine through the conserved F or W. Fields, in order: J gene, V gene, D gene, clone size, CDR3 DNA, CDR3 protein. A D gene is named only where the DNA matches it firmly. The listing skips clone size in some rows; elsewhere it reads once, few, many or a size class.

>TRBJ2-3|TRBV5-4|NA|NA
TGTGCCAGCAGCTTGGGGGCTTCCTCTAGCACAGATACGCAGTATTTT
CASSLGASSSTDTQYF
>TRBJ2-7|TRBV12-3/TRBV12-4|NA|NA
TGTGCCAGCAGTTTAGCGCTGGGGTACGAGCAGTACTTC
CASSLALGYEQYF
>TRBJ1-4|TRBV5-1|NA|NA
TGCGCCAGCAGCAAGGGAGTAGTAGGTGAAAAACTGTTTTTT
CASSKGVVGEKLFF
>TRBJ1-1|TRBV19|NA|NA
TGTGCCAGTAGTATCCCGGAGGGCATGAACACTGAAGCTTTCTTT
CASSIPEGMNTEAFF
>TRBJ2-1|TRBV28|NA|NA
TGTGCCAGCAGTTCCGACTACAATGAGCAGTTCTTC
CASSSDYNEQFF
>TRBJ2-1|TRBV7-9|NA|NA
TGTGCCAGCAGCTTAGACTCCAGGGGCGCGTTCAATGAGCAGTTCTTC
CASSLDSRGAFNEQFF
>TRBJ1-4|TRBV2|TRBD1|NA
TGTGCCAGCAGGGCGGGACAGGGTACTAATGAAAAACTGTTTTTT
CASRAGQGTNEKLFF
>TRBJ2-1|TRBV3-1/TRBV3-2|TRBD2|NA
TGTGCCAGCAGCTACAGCCCCGGGACTAGTTATGAGCAGTTCTTC
CASSYSPGTSYEQFF
>TRBJ1-1|TRBV7-9|NA|NA
TGTGCCAGCAGCTTAGTTGGTAACACTGAAGCTTTCTTT
CASSLVGNTEAFF
>TRBJ1-2|TRBV28|NA|NA
TGTGCCAGCAGACCCGGGGCGGGCGCCTATGGCTACACCTTC
CASRPGAGAYGYTF
>TRBJ2-7|TRBV2|NA|once
TGTGCCAGCAGCCGGGACTCTTTCTACGAGCAGTACTTC
CASSRDSFYEQYF
>TRBJ1-5|TRBV28|TRBD1|NA
TGTGCCAGCAGTTTACCTAACCTACAGGGGTATCAGCCCCAGCATTTT
CASSLPNLQGYQPQHF
>TRBJ2-2|TRBV9|NA|NA
TGTGCCAGCAGCGGCACCGGGACGGGGAACACCGGGGAGCTGTTTTTT
CASSGTGTGNTGELFF
>TRBJ2-7|TRBV11-2|NA|few
TGTGCCAGCAGCGACCAGAGACGAGGAAGGGGCTACGAGCAGTACTTC
CASSDQRRGRGYEQYF
>TRBJ1-4|TRBV7-9|NA|NA
TGTGCCAGCAGCTCGGAGGAATTAGGGGAAAAACTGTTTTTT
CASSSEELGEKLFF
>TRBJ2-3|TRBV4-2|NA|once
TGTGCCAGCAGCCAAGAGCCTCCCAGCACAGATACGCAGTATTTT
CASSQEPPSTDTQYF
>TRBJ2-5|TRBV3-1/TRBV3-2|TRBD1|NA
TGTGCCAGCAGCCTCTGGCCGGGACAGAAGAGAGAGACCCAGTACTTC
CASSLWPGQKRETQYF
>TRBJ1-2|TRBV3-1/TRBV3-2|NA|NA
TGTGCCAGCAGCCAAGATGAGGGGTATGGCTACACCTTC
CASSQDEGYGYTF
>TRBJ2-1|TRBV5-4|TRBD1|NA
TGTGCCAGCAGCTGGGCACCTTGGACAGGGAATAGGTACAATGAGCAGTTCTTC
CASSWAPWTGNRYNEQFF
>TRBJ2-3|TRBV11-3|NA|NA
TGTGCCAGCAGCCAGGCCGTTGGCGCGAAGAGCACAGATACGCAGTATTTT
CASSQAVGAKSTDTQYF
>TRBJ2-3|TRBV7-9|NA|NA
TGTGCCGGCAGCCCTACGCCGCCGGGTGGCACAGATACGCAGTATTTT
CAGSPTPPGGTDTQYF
>TRBJ2-1|TRBV5-1|NA|NA
TGCGCCAGCAGCTCGGGACACCTAGGCAATGAGCAGTTCTTC
CASSSGHLGNEQFF
>TRBJ1-6|TRBV5-1|TRBD1|NA
TGCGCCAGCAGCCTGGACGGACAGGGTAATTCACCCCTCCACTTT
CASSLDGQGNSPLHF
>TRBJ1-6|TRBV5-1|NA|NA
TGCGCCAGCAGCTTGGGTTGGGGACGAGGCAATTCACCCCTCCACTTT
CASSLGWGRGNSPLHF
>TRBJ2-3|TRBV7-6|NA|once
TGTGCCAGCAGCTTAGGCCCGGGGGGCACAGATACGCAGTATTTT
CASSLGPGGTDTQYF
>TRBJ2-5|TRBV6-5|TRBD1|once
TGTGCCGTCGGACAGGGGCCCAAGGGAGAGACCCAGTACTTC
CAVGQGPKGETQYF
>TRBJ2-1|TRBV28|TRBD1|NA
TGTGCCAGCAGTGTTTGGACAGGGTCCTACAATGAGCAGTTCTTC
CASSVWTGSYNEQFF
>TRBJ2-1|TRBV28|TRBD2|NA
TGTGCCAGCAGGGCCTTAGCGGGTGGGCAGTTCTTC
CASRALAGGQFF
>TRBJ1-1|TRBV18|NA|once
TGTGCCAGCTCACCACGGCAAGAGAACACTGAAGCTTTCTTT
CASSPRQENTEAFF
>TRBJ2-1|TRBV6-5|NA|NA
TGTGCCAGCGTCGCATTTAACAATGAGCAGTTCTTC
CASVAFNNEQFF
>TRBJ1-3|TRBV7-2|NA|NA
TGTGCCAGCAGACCATGGGGTCGTGGAAACACCATATATTTT
CASRPWGRGNTIYF
>TRBJ1-1|TRBV7-9|NA|few
TGTGCCAGCAGCTTCACGGGGGGAGAGGGAGCTTTCTTT
CASSFTGGEGAFF
>TRBJ1-1|TRBV29-1|NA|few
TGCAGCGAACTAGGACAGTTGAACACTGAAGCTTTCTTT
CSELGQLNTEAFF
>TRBJ2-2|TRBV7-9|NA|NA
TGTGCCGTAGAGGGGGAAGGCCCGTATCACGGGGAGCTGTTTTTT
CAVEGEGPYHGELFF
>TRBJ2-3|TRBV5-1|NA|NA
TGCGCCAGCAGCTTCGACAGGCGCTATAGCACAGATACGCAGTATTTT
CASSFDRRYSTDTQYF
>TRBJ2-5|TRBV10-1|TRBD1|NA
TGCGCCAGCAGTGAGTCGAGACAGGGGAACCAAGAGACCCAGTACTTC
CASSESRQGNQETQYF
>TRBJ1-4|TRBV7-2|NA|NA
TGTGCCAGCAGCTTAGCGCTAGGGACTACTAATGAAAAACTGTTTTTT
CASSLALGTTNEKLFF
>TRBJ1-1|TRBV10-1|NA|NA
TGCGCCAGACGTGGGTCAGGCTGCCGAGGCACTGAAGCTTTCTTT
CARRGSGCRGTEAFF
>TRBJ2-7|TRBV7-9|NA|NA
TGTGCCAGCAGCTTACAGGATTACGAGCAGTACTTC
CASSLQDYEQYF
>TRBJ1-1|TRBV20-1|NA|NA
TGCAGTGCTAGTATAGGGGATACTGAAGCTTTCTTT
CSASIGDTEAFF
>TRBJ1-6|TRBV28|NA|NA
TGTGCCAGCCGAATCAGGGGATGGGATTCACCCCTCCACTTT
CASRIRGWDSPLHF
>TRBJ1-5|TRBV5-4|NA|NA
TGTGCCAGCAGCTTGGAGGGATACAATCAGCCCCAGCATTTT
CASSLEGYNQPQHF
>TRBJ2-2|TRBV7-2|NA|NA
TGTGCCAGCAGCCCCCCCCGGGGCGGGTCCGGGGAGCTGTTTTTT
CASSPPRGGSGELFF
>TRBJ2-5|TRBV11-2|NA|once
TGTGCCAGCAGCTTAGGAACCAGTAGAGAGACCCAGTACTTC
CASSLGTSRETQYF
>TRBJ2-3|TRBV6-1|NA|NA
TGTGCCAGCAGTGAAGTCCATACGCAGTATTTT
CASSEVHTQYF
>TRBJ2-3|TRBV19|TRBD2|NA
TGTGCCAGTTGGGAGGGTCCAGATACGCAGTATTTT
CASWEGPDTQYF
>TRBJ2-1|TRBV11-2|TRBD2|NA
TGTGCCAGCAGCTCCGGCCTACTAGCGGGAGCTGATGAGCAGTTCTTC
CASSSGLLAGADEQFF
>TRBJ2-7|TRBV4-1|NA|NA
TGCGCCAGCAGCCAAGGACTGATCTACGAGCAGTACTTC
CASSQGLIYEQYF
>TRBJ1-3|TRBV28|TRBD1|NA
TGTGCCAGCAGTGACGGAGCAGGGGGCTCTGGAAACACCATATATTTT
CASSDGAGGSGNTIYF